This T cell receptor beta chain was documented in a study of blood T cell repertoires in COVID-19. The overall study: T cells, B-cell-depleted T cells, or PBMCs supplied cDNA or gDNA.

The CDR3 is made up of 13 amino acids. Trimming removed 2 bases from V and 4 bases from J, with 8 bases in between. Per the germline V gene, CDR1 is MNHEY and CDR2 is SVGAGI. This clone was counted only a few times. The data were produced by immunoSEQ multiplex PCR, yet TCRdb's version contains in-frame clones alone and is incomplete. The sample has 150,000 to 200,000 clones, about 85% seen once. The V call is TRBV6-5, the J call TRBJ1-2; D gene uncertain. The clonotype originates from a man in his 60s with acute or convalescent COVID-19. The sequenced material came from peripheral blood. Written as DNA, the CDR3 is TGTGCCAGCAGTTACACTCCCACCTATGGCTACACCTTC. It yields the protein CASSYTPTYGYTF.